This is a list of T cell receptor beta chains from one sample in a study of cytomegalovirus exposure and HLA in healthy donors. Measured with immunoSEQ multiplex PCR; TCRdb has only the in-frame clones, and not every one. Of more than 30,000 clones listed, around 70% were seen once; the top ten hold about 5.7%. The sequencing sample was made of PBMCs. Source of these receptors: a man aged 25 to 40 in good health and CMV-seronegative. Each CDR3 is given with its conserved first and last residue. D genes are given only for firm matches. Size values are once, few and many counts, or a class for expanded clones, and some rows have none.

J,size,D,V,DNA,CDR3
TRBJ1-1,.,.,TRBV7-9,TGTGCCAGCAGCCGAGGTTTGGGTACTGTGAACACTGAAGCTTTCTTT,CASSRGLGTVNTEAFF
TRBJ2-1,.,.,TRBV11-2,TGTGCCAGCAGCCCGGAGCGGAGCTCCTACAATGAGCAGTTCTTC,CASSPERSSYNEQFF
TRBJ2-2,.,.,TRBV10-2,TGCGCCAGCAGGTCCTCAGGGGTTCGGACCGGGGAGCTGTTTTTT,CASRSSGVRTGELFF
TRBJ2-1,.,.,TRBV2,TGTGCCAGCAGCTCTACTAATCGTGAGCAGTTCTTC,CASSSTNREQFF
TRBJ1-5,.,TRBD1,TRBV19,TGTGCCAGTCAGTCCGGGACAGGGGTGGGGTATAGCAATCAGCCCCAGCATTTT,CASQSGTGVGYSNQPQHF
TRBJ1-5,.,.,TRBV28,TGTGCCAGCAGTCGAACGGACACAAATAGCAATCAGCCCCAGCATTTT,CASSRTDTNSNQPQHF
TRBJ1-2,.,TRBD1,TRBV5-1,TGCGCCAGCAGCGCTGGACAGGGGTTCTATGGCTACACCTTC,CASSAGQGFYGYTF
TRBJ1-1,.,.,TRBV1,TGCACCAGCAGCGGAATCCACAGGGACAGGGAAGCTTTCTTT,CTSSGIHRDREAFF
TRBJ2-2,.,.,TRBV11-2,TGTGCCAGCAGCTTATTTCACGGGAAGGCCGGGGAGCTGTTTTTT,CASSLFHGKAGELFF
TRBJ2-7,.,.,TRBV5-6,TGTGCCAGCAGCCCGCAGTTGGGGGGCTCCTACGAGCAGTACTTC,CASSPQLGGSYEQYF
TRBJ1-3,few,.,TRBV28,TGTGCCAGCAGTTTCTCTCTTAACTCTGGAAACACCATATATTTT,CASSFSLNSGNTIYF
TRBJ1-1,few,TRBD1,TRBV5-5,TGTGCCAGCAGCTTGACAGGACAGGGTAATTCAGCAGCTTTCTTT,CASSLTGQGNSAAFF
TRBJ1-6,.,TRBD1,TRBV7-6,TGTGCCAGCAGTTCGTTGTTGGGACAGAATAATTCACCCCTCCACTTT,CASSSLLGQNNSPLHF